Listed below are T cell receptor beta chains from one sample, sequenced in a study of Ad26.COV2.S vaccination and SARS-CoV-2 variants. Repertoires were generated with immunoSEQ multiplex PCR, while TCRdb's copy carries only in-frame clones and drops some. The sample records more than 300,000 clones, 86% being singletons. Source: peripheral blood, taken in a trial of Ad26.COV2.S vaccine versus placebo. These receptors were taken from a person aged 18-60 years who received the Ad26.COV2.S COVID-19 vaccine or a placebo. Each CDR3 is given with its conserved first and last residue. D genes are given only for firm matches. The size of a clone is reported for some rows only, either as once, few or many, or as a class for expanded clones.

TGTGCCAGCAGCCCTTCCAGGGTGGATAATTCACCCCTCCACTTT | CASSPSRVDNSPLHF | - | - | TRBJ1-6 | TRBV9
TGTGCCAGCAGCCCCGGGACACGCTGGGACACCATATATTTT | CASSPGTRWDTIYF | few | - | TRBJ1-3 | TRBV9
TGCGCCAGCAGCCAAGAAGGGACAGGAGTTTACGAGCAGTACTTC | CASSQEGTGVYEQYF | - | TRBD1 | TRBJ2-7 | TRBV4-3
TGCGCCAGCAACGGACAGGGGGGCTCCCAAGAGACCCAGTACTTC | CASNGQGGSQETQYF | - | TRBD1 | TRBJ2-5 | TRBV5-1
TGTGCCAGCAGTGAGTCCCGAGCAGGATCCTACGAGCAGTACTTC | CASSESRAGSYEQYF | once | - | TRBJ2-7 | TRBV2
TGTGCCAGCAGTTACTCGAGCCCCGAGACCCAGTACTTC | CASSYSSPETQYF | - | - | TRBJ2-5 | TRBV6-2/TRBV6-3
TGTGCCAGCAGCCAGGTGACGGACCAAGAGACCCAGTACTTC | CASSQVTDQETQYF | - | - | TRBJ2-5 | TRBV4-2
TGTGCCAGCAGCTTAGGACAGGGGTTAAACAATGAGCAGTTCTTC | CASSLGQGLNNEQFF | - | TRBD1 | TRBJ2-1 | TRBV11-1
TGTGCCAGCAGCGGAGGATGGAAGAGTTCACCCCTCCACTTT | CASSGGWKSSPLHF | few | - | TRBJ1-6 | TRBV9
TGTGCCAGTAATGATAGGGGCCTCTTGAACACTGAAGCTTTCTTT | CASNDRGLLNTEAFF | - | - | TRBJ1-1 | TRBV19
TGTGCCAGTAGCCAGGGGGCGTCCGGGGCCAACGTCCTGACTTTC | CASSQGASGANVLTF | - | TRBD1 | TRBJ2-6 | TRBV19
TGTGCCAGCAGCGTTACGACGGTGAACACTGAAGCTTTCTTT | CASSVTTVNTEAFF | - | - | TRBJ1-1 | TRBV9
TGTGCCAGCAGCGGGACAGGGTATCTCGGTGAAGCTTTCTTT | CASSGTGYLGEAFF | once | TRBD1 | TRBJ1-1 | TRBV6-2/TRBV6-3
TGTGCCAGCAGCGTAGAATGGACTCAAGAGACCCAGTACTTC | CASSVEWTQETQYF | - | - | TRBJ2-5 | TRBV9
TGTGCCACCAGCGGCCAGAGTACTAGCGGGGCCTACGAGCAGTACTTC | CATSGQSTSGAYEQYF | - | TRBD2 | TRBJ2-7 | TRBV15
TGTGCCAGCAGTTTATGGGGACAGGGAATTTCCTACGAGCAGTACTTC | CASSLWGQGISYEQYF | few | TRBD1 | TRBJ2-7 | TRBV27
TGTGCCAGTAGTATCGAAGGGTCCTACGAGCAGTACTTC | CASSIEGSYEQYF | - | - | TRBJ2-7 | TRBV19
TGTGCCAGCAGTTTAGGATTTCCTACTGAAGCTTTCTTT | CASSLGFPTEAFF | - | - | TRBJ1-1 | TRBV28
TGTGCCAGCAGTAAAGCAGGGGGGTACACTGAAGCTTTCTTT | CASSKAGGYTEAFF | - | TRBD1 | TRBJ1-1 | TRBV27
TGTGCCAGCACATTCAGACAGGCCGGCGCCTACGAGCAGTACTTC | CASTFRQAGAYEQYF | - | - | TRBJ2-7 | TRBV7-2
TGTGCCAGCAGGGAGGGCAGGGCTCCCAATCAGCCCCAGCATTTT | CASREGRAPNQPQHF | - | - | TRBJ1-5 | TRBV7-9
TGTGCCTGGAGTGTTGAAGCGGGGCTAAATCAGCCCCAGCATTTT | CAWSVEAGLNQPQHF | - | - | TRBJ1-5 | TRBV30
TGCGCCAGCGCGGGGACATCCTATGGCTACACCTTC | CASAGTSYGYTF | - | - | TRBJ1-2 | TRBV5-1
TGCGCCAGCACCCCGCTTCAGGGATCGAGAACTGAAGCTTTCTTT | CASTPLQGSRTEAFF | few | - | TRBJ1-1 | TRBV5-1
TGTGCCAGCAGTTACACCCCGGGACTAGCGGGGGGATACTCCTACGAGCAGTACTTC | CASSYTPGLAGGYSYEQYF | - | TRBD2 | TRBJ2-7 | TRBV6-2/TRBV6-3
TGTGCCAGCAGCCAAGTCCTAGGGATAGTGGAGCAGTACTTC | CASSQVLGIVEQYF | - | - | TRBJ2-7 | TRBV3-1/TRBV3-2
TGTGCCAGCAGCCCCCAAACTAGGCCCGCTGAGCAGTTCTTC | CASSPQTRPAEQFF | - | - | TRBJ2-1 | TRBV7-3
TGTGCCAGCTCACCTCAACCTAATTCACCCCTCCACTTT | CASSPQPNSPLHF | - | - | TRBJ1-6 | TRBV18
TGTGCCAGCAGCTCGACAGGGTACCTCACTTCGTACCAAGAGACCCAGTACTTC | CASSSTGYLTSYQETQYF | - | TRBD1 | TRBJ2-5 | TRBV7-9
TGTGCCAGTAGTATAGCCCCATCCTCGGGAGGCTACGAGCAGTACTTC | CASSIAPSSGGYEQYF | - | TRBD2 | TRBJ2-7 | TRBV19
TGTGCCAGTAGTATTTGCGCCCAGTACTTC | CASSICAQYF | once | - | TRBJ2-5 | TRBV19
TGTGCCAGTAGTATCCGCAGGCTATTGAACACTGAAGCTTTCTTT | CASSIRRLLNTEAFF | once | - | TRBJ1-1 | TRBV19
TGCAGCGTTGAATGGGGGGGACGGGTCGATGAGCAGTTCTTC | CSVEWGGRVDEQFF | once | TRBD2 | TRBJ2-1 | TRBV29-1
TGTGCCAGCAGCCCAAGGGGGGCAGGGGACGTCCGGGATACGCAGTATTTT | CASSPRGAGDVRDTQYF | - | - | TRBJ2-3 | TRBV9
TGTGCCAGCACCTTTACAGGGGGAGCCTCCTACGAGCAGTACTTC | CASTFTGGASYEQYF | - | TRBD1 | TRBJ2-7 | TRBV27
TGTGCCAGCAGCGTGGACAGTGCTGATGAAAAACTGTTTTTT | CASSVDSADEKLFF | - | - | TRBJ1-4 | TRBV5-4
TGTGCCAGCAGCTTAGGACCGGGCGCGGGGGAAGAGACCCAGTACTTC | CASSLGPGAGEETQYF | once | TRBD2 | TRBJ2-5 | TRBV7-9
TGTGCCAGCAGGAACAGCCTTAACACCGGGGAGCTGTTTTTT | CASRNSLNTGELFF | - | - | TRBJ2-2 | TRBV6-5
TGTGCCAGCAGTAACTCCCCCCACCGGGCCGGGGAGCTGTTTTTT | CASSNSPHRAGELFF | - | - | TRBJ2-2 | TRBV6-4
TGTGCCAGCAGTTCGACTAGCGGGGGAGCCGAGCAGTACTTC | CASSSTSGGAEQYF | once | TRBD2 | TRBJ2-7 | TRBV2
TGTGCCAGCAGTACAGGGGGCGCTGGGGCCAACGTCCTGACTTTC | CASSTGGAGANVLTF | - | TRBD1 | TRBJ2-6 | TRBV28
TGCGCCAGCAGCTTGTTACGGGGTCAAGAGACCCAGTACTTC | CASSLLRGQETQYF | - | - | TRBJ2-5 | TRBV5-1
TGTGCCAGCAGTGAAGCCTCAGGCGTAGGATCACCCCTCCACTTT | CASSEASGVGSPLHF | - | - | TRBJ1-6 | TRBV2
TGTGCCAGCAGCCACGGACCTCCCTTGCCGGGCTCCTACAATGAGCAGTTCTTC | CASSHGPPLPGSYNEQFF | - | - | TRBJ2-1 | TRBV7-2
TGTGCCAGCAGAGTCACAGGGACCGATAGCACAGATACGCAGTATTTT | CASRVTGTDSTDTQYF | - | - | TRBJ2-3 | TRBV4-2
TGTGCCAGTAGTTTTTTTCAGGGTAGGTCCATCAATCAGCCCCAGCATTTT | CASSFFQGRSINQPQHF | - | - | TRBJ1-5 | TRBV19
TGTGCCAGCAGCAATCCTCAGGGGGGGGTTTCAAAGGGCTACACCTTC | CASSNPQGGVSKGYTF | - | TRBD1 | TRBJ1-2 | TRBV5-4
TGTGCCAGCAGTTTAGGCCTGGGCACTGAAGCTTTCTTT | CASSLGLGTEAFF | few | - | TRBJ1-1 | TRBV27
TGTGCCACCAGTCGGGGTAGTAATGAAAAACTGTTTTTT | CATSRGSNEKLFF | - | - | TRBJ1-4 | TRBV24-1
TGTGCCAGCAGCTTCTCCCCGGGGTCCAGTAATGAGCAGTTCTTC | CASSFSPGSSNEQFF | - | - | TRBJ2-1 | TRBV7-2
TGTGCCGCTAACCGGGATTTAAACACTGAAGCTTTCTTT | CAANRDLNTEAFF | - | - | TRBJ1-1 | TRBV6-5
TGTGCCAGCAGCCAACTAGAACACTTCTACAATGAGCAGTTCTTC | CASSQLEHFYNEQFF | - | - | TRBJ2-1 | TRBV13
TGCGCCAGCAGCCCATCGGGGACAGGCTCCTACGAGCAGTACTTC | CASSPSGTGSYEQYF | - | TRBD1 | TRBJ2-7 | TRBV5-1